These 9 T cell receptor beta chains came from one sample sequenced in a study of response to subunit inactivated influenza vaccine. Each CDR3 protein gets one entry after TCRdb re-called the RT-PCR reads with MiXCR. The sample consists of around 530,000 distinct CDR3 sequences, 10% to 15% of them appearing once. The starting material was PBMCs from blood, obtained on the day of vaccination. The receptors shown here come from a middle-aged man who received an inactivated influenza vaccine.

V is TRBV7-9 and J is TRBJ2-7, with 8 bases fitting TRBD1. This CDR3 is built from 14 residues. Germline CDR1 reads SEHNR; CDR2 reads FQNEAQ (reference sequence). With V trimmed by 4 bases and J by 7 bases, 9 bases remained unmatched. The CDR3 DNA follows: TGTGCCAGCAGCTCCTACCAGACAGGGGAAGAGCAGTACTTC. Its translation is CASSSYQTGEEQYF.

This clonotype has only a few counts. The J gene is TRBJ2-1, the V gene TRBV28; 13 positions match TRBD2. Germline loops: CDR1 MDHEN, CDR2 SYDVKM. With V trimmed by 6 bases and J by 3 bases, 8 bases remained unmatched. The CDR3 totals 17 residues. CDR3 amino acids: CASSKTSGRHFYNEQFF. In DNA form, the CDR3 reads TGTGCCAGCAGCAAGACTAGCGGGAGGCACTTCTACAATGAGCAGTTCTTC.

This clonotype was seen ten or more times. V and J are TRBV29-1 and TRBJ2-2; 10 positions agree with TRBD2. Germline assignment: CDR1 SQVTM and CDR2 ANQGSEA. J gave up 8 bases and V 3 bases, and 6 bases lay outside the gene matches. The CDR3 is 14 residues long. CDR3 bases: TGCAGCGTTGAGGGACTAGCGTTGGGTGGGGAGCTGTTTTTT. Translating gives CSVEGLALGGELFF.

The chain employs TRBV30 and TRBJ2-1; weak D call: TRBD2 (6 bases). Trimming removed 2 bases at V and 2 bases at J, with 7 bases between. The CDR3 contains 13 residues. Germline CDR1 GTSNPN, CDR2 SVGIG (reference sequence). The CDR3 DNA reads TGTGCCTGGAGTCAGCGGGCCTACAATGAGCAGTTCTTC. Its translation is CAWSQRAYNEQFF.

This clonotype has a count of ten or more. The gene calls are TRBV12-3 or TRBV12-4 and TRBJ2-2, with 7 bases fitting TRBD1. The CDR3 spans 16 residues. Germline trimming cut 7 bases from V and 0 bases from J; bases unmatched to any gene: 8. CDR3 nucleotide sequence: TGTGCCAGCATTCGGGACAGACTCGCGAACACCGGGGAGCTGTTTTTT. It codes for CASIRDRLANTGELFF.

This clonotype was seen at least ten times. V usage is TRBV12-3 or TRBV12-4 and J usage is TRBJ2-1; either TRBD1 or TRBD2 may fit D (5 bases each). Between the trimmed V and J ends, which lost 2 bases and 7 bases, there was a span of 15 bases. CDR3 length: 15 amino acids. This chain's CDR3 is CASSLPQAGANEQFF. The CDR3, as DNA: TGTGCCAGCAGTTTACCCCAAGCCGGGGCGAATGAGCAGTTCTTC.

This clonotype has ten or more counts. The V and J genes are TRBV12-3 or TRBV12-4 and TRBJ1-5, with unresolved D. V lost 4 bases and J lost 7, with 14 bases in between. This CDR3 contains 14 residues. The CDR3 sequence: CASSSRGINQPQHF. Here the CDR3 DNA reads TGTGCCAGCAGTTCTCGGGGAATAAACCAGCCCCAGCATTTT.

The chain joins TRBV12-3 or TRBV12-4 to TRBJ1-2; possibly TRBD1 for D (6 bases). The CDR3 totals 13 residues. V was trimmed by 5 bases and J by 8 bases, leaving 15 bases between them. For the CDR3, the DNA is TGTGCCAGCAGTCACAGGGTCTTCGGCGGCTACACCTTC. As protein: CASSHRVFGGYTF.

This clonotype was detected a few times. This chain links TRBV29-1 with TRBJ2-4, with D perhaps TRBD2 (7 bases). Trimming took 6 bases from V and 2 from J, leaving 8 bases between them. The CDR3 consists of 12 residues. In germline, CDR1 is SQVTM, CDR2 ANQGSEA. For the CDR3, the DNA is TGCAGCGTGGGGGGGCCCAAAAACATTCAGTACTTC. This codes for CSVGGPKNIQYF. The full variable domain, rest sourced from reference TRBV29-1 and TRBJ2-4, is SAVISQKPSRDICQRGTSLTIQCQVDSQVTMMFWYRQQPGQSLTLIATANQGSEATYESGFVIDKFPISRPNLTFSTLTVSNMSPEDSSIYLCSVGGPKNIQYFGAGTRLSVL.